This T cell receptor (beta chain) was sequenced during a study of blood T cell repertoires in COVID-19 (dated by TCRdb to 2018 to 2021). Some background on the complete study: The collaborator samples originated in the United States, Italy and Spain and spanned the acute and convalescent phases of COVID-19. Where available, HLA class I and class II types were taken from metadata supplied by the sample provider and were not determined by assay-based typing. A de-identified subject ID, COVID-19 status, age in years and sex were almost always included in the sample metadata. The repertoires were released in a freely available public database meant as a resource for research on the immune response to SARS-CoV-2. The material from the prospective study consisted of cDNA or gDNA derived from T cells, B-cell-depleted T cells, or PBMCs. Samples were obtained from the ongoing ImmuneRACE study (first 160 participants) and from about 1,300 subjects provided by 6 global collaborators. Deeply sampled blood TCRbeta repertoires from subjects exposed to, actively infected with, or recovered from COVID-19 were included in the dataset.

Each collaborating institution followed its own protocols to collect whole blood in K2EDTA tubes. For TCRbeta analysis, collaborators shipped samples in one of three forms: frozen whole blood, isolated PBMCs, or DNA extracted from either of those sample types. From a lookup of the germline V gene, CDR1 and CDR2 are SGHAT and FQNNGV. Inclusive of the bounding cysteine and phenylalanine, the CDR3 is 16 residues long. Only CDR3 DNA is held: 48 bases, read in frame from base 1. After removal of 1 base from V and 0 bases from J, the junction retains 3 bases not matched to a gene. Comment on this clone: Its antigen remains undetermined. No much larger clone is present one base from it, and per-base qualities are unavailable.

TCRbeta CDR3 regions were amplified from genomic DNA using the immunoSEQ Assay, a bias-controlled multiplex PCR. On the authors' methods: Within the assay, amplification of reference gene primers was used to estimate how many nucleated cells each sample contained. To quantify the absolute abundance of each unique TCRbeta CDR3 rearrangement, sequence reads were collapsed and filtered. For each sample, productive Simpson clonality was calculated by taking the square root of Simpson's diversity index across productive rearrangements. TCRdb provides this immuneACCESS table in a form limited to in-frame rearrangements. Some clones are lacking; in checked studies, under half of them reflect an unresolved V gene, and why the rest are absent is not known. V and J calls and clone size follow that table, whereas D and trimming were derived from the DNA. The sample profile shows 73,000 or so clones; more than 65% of them were found once. The top ten clonotypes cover just over 4.5% of the sample.

Points the paper makes about the study in general: The quantity of clinical and demographic metadata differed by source and by participant and was supplied without curation.

The source is a woman in her fifties or sixties with acute or convalescent COVID-19. The rearrangement combines TRBV11-2 with TRBJ1-3, with 7 bases aligning to TRBD1. Sequencing used peripheral blood. The CDR3 region has the sequence CASSLGRGASGNTIYF. The DNA sequence reads TGTGCCAGCAGCTTAGGCAGGGGGGCCTCTGGAAACACCATATATTTT.